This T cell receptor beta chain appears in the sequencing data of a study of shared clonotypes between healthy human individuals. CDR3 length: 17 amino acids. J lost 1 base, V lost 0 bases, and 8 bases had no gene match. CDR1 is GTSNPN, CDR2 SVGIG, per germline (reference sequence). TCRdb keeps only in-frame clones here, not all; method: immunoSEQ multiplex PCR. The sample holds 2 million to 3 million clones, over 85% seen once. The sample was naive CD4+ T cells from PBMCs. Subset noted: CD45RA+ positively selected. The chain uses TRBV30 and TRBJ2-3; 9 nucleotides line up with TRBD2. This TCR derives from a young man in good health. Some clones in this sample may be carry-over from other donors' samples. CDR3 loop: CAWSVRGSGSRTDTQYF. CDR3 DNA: TGTGCCTGGAGTGTACGAGGTAGCGGGAGCCGCACAGATACGCAGTATTTT.